This T cell receptor (beta chain) was sequenced during a study of shared clonotypes between healthy human individuals. Deep-level settings were used for running the assay. Using immunoSEQ multiplex PCR, the repertoire was profiled, and TCRdb retains in-frame clones only, with some absent. Here the sample spans about 600,000 clones, about 80% being singletons. CDR1 and CDR2 from the germline V gene are LNHDA and SQIVND (reference sequence). CDR3 length: 12 residues. V dropped 11 bases and J dropped 2 bases, with 12 bases sitting between them. Sequencing input: PBMCs. The clonotype originates from a woman aged 35 to 49 in good health. Some clones in this sample may be carry-over from other donors' samples. This chain links TRBV19 with TRBJ1-2, with D unresolved. CDR3 DNA sequence: TGTGCCTGTCGGACGGACAACTATGGCTACACCTTC. Its protein product is CACRTDNYGYTF.